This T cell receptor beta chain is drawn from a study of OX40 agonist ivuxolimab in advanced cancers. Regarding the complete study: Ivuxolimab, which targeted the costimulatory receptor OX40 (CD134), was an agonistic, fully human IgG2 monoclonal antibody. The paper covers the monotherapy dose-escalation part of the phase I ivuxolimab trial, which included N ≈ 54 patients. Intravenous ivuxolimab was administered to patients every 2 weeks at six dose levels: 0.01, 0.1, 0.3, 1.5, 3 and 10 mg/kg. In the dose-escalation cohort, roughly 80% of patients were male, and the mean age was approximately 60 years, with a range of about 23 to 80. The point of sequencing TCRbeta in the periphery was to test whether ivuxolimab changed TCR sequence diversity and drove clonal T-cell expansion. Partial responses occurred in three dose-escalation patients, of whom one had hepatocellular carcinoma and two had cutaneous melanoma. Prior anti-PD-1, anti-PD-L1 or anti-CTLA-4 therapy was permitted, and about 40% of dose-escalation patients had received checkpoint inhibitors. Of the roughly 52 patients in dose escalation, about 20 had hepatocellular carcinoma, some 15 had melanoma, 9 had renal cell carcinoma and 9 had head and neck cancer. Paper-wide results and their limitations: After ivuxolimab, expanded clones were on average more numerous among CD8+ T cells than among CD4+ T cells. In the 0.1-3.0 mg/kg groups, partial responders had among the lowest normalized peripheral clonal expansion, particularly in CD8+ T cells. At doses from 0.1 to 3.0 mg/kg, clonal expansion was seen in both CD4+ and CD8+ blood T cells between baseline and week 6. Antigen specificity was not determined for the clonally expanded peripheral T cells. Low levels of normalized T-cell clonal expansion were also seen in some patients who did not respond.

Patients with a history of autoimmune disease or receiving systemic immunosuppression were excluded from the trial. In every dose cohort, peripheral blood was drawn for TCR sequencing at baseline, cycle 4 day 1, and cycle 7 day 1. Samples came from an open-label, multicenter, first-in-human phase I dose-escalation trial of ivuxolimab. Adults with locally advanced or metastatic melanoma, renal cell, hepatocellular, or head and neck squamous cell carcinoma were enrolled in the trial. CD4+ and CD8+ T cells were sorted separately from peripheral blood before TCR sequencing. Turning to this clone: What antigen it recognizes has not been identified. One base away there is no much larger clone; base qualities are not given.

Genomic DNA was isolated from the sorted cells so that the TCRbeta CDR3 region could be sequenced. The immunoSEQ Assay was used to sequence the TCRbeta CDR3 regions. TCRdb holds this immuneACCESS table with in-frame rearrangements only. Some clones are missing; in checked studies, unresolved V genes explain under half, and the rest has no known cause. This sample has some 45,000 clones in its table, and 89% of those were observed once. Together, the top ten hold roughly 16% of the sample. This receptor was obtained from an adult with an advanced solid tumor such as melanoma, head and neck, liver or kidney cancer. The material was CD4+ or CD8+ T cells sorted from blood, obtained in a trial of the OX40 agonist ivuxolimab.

The CDR3 amino acid sequence is: CASSQDSGPEAFF. The nucleotide sequence is given as TGTGCCAGCAGCCAAGACTCCGGCCCTGAAGCTTTCTTT. The V and J segments used are TRBV14 and TRBJ1-1; the D gene remains uncertain. Reading from cysteine to phenylalanine, the CDR3 counts 13 amino acids. Solely the CDR3 DNA is kept, with 39 bases framed from the first base. Per the germline V gene, SGHDN is the CDR1 and FVKESK is the CDR2. V drops 0 bases and J drops 6 bases, leaving 8 bases in between.